This T cell receptor (beta chain) came from a study of blood T cell repertoires in COVID-19. Whole-study context: Samples of COVID-19 (acute and convalescent) were obtained from the United States, Italy and Spain. Nucleic acid was either cDNA or gDNA, and it came from T cells, B-cell-depleted T cells, or PBMCs.

J was trimmed by 9 bases and V by 5 bases; bases with no gene match: 11. The V gene's germline CDR1 is MDHEN and CDR2 SYDVKM. CDR3 size: 16 residues. The authors' processing: Reference gene primer amplification gave nucleated cell count estimates. Profiled with immunoSEQ multiplex PCR; TCRdb holds only in-frame clones, not every one. The V and J calls and clone size come from that table; D and trimming were worked out from the DNA. The sample carries some 240,000 clones, about 79% recorded once. This TCR was sampled from a woman older than 75 with acute or convalescent COVID-19. Sequencing used peripheral blood. The genes are TRBV28 and TRBJ1-6; TRBD1 matches 9 bases. Here the CDR3 DNA reads TGTGCCAGCAGTCCACTCATACCGGGACAGGGTTCACCCCTCCACTTT. Encoded protein: CASSPLIPGQGSPLHF.